The rows below give T cell receptor beta chains drawn from one sample of a study of Graves' ophthalmopathy and Graves' hyperthyroidism. From the multiplex PCR reads, TCRdb called clonotypes with MiXCR, one entry per CDR3 protein. Counted here are 1 million to 1.3 million distinct CDR3 sequences, about 36% occurring once; the ten biggest clones make up around 10%. Sequencing was carried out using peripheral blood or thyroid tissue (not recorded which). The receptors come from an adult man with Graves' hyperthyroidism. Each CDR3 is given with its conserved first and last residue. A D gene is named only where the DNA matches it firmly. A clone size is listed for some rows: how often the clone was seen (once, few, many), or a class if it is expanded.

size	D	length	J	V	CDR3	DNA
.	TRBD2	15	TRBJ2-5	TRBV5-1	CASSTVAGGQETQYF	TGCGCCAGCAGCACCGTAGCGGGAGGGCAGGAGACCCAGTACTTC
many	.	13	TRBJ2-7	TRBV25-1	CASSDAPGAEQYF	TGTGCCAGCAGTGATGCCCCAGGGGCTGAGCAGTACTTC
many	TRBD1	17	TRBJ1-1	TRBV7-8	CASSLAGQGVFGTEAFF	TGTGCCAGCAGCTTGGCGGGGCAGGGGGTATTTGGCACTGAAGCTTTCTTT
many	.	14	TRBJ1-2	TRBV5-8	CASSLRQTGHGYTF	TGTGCCAGCAGCTTGCGGCAGACCGGTCATGGCTACACCTTC
.	.	14	TRBJ1-2	TRBV25-1	CASSRTSAAGQPTF	TGTGCCAGCAGTCGGACTAGCGCGGCCGGGCAGCCCACCTTC
few	TRBD2	17	TRBJ2-2	TRBV19	CASSIEPGTSDSWELFF	TGTGCCAGTAGTATAGAGCCTGGGACTAGCGATTCGTGGGAGCTGTTTTTT
.	.	14	TRBJ1-1	TRBV7-2	CASSPMQGHTEAFF	TGTGCCAGCAGCCCAATGCAGGGGCACACTGAAGCTTTCTTT
.	TRBD1	12	TRBJ1-1	TRBV7-9	CASSWGDSEAFF	TGTGCCAGCAGCTGGGGGGACAGCGAAGCTTTCTTT
few	TRBD2	16	TRBJ2-2	TRBV7-9	CASTMVAGVGTGELFF	TGTGCCAGCACCATGGTAGCGGGAGTTGGGACCGGGGAGCTGTTTTTT
.	.	12	TRBJ2-2	TRBV2	CASTGQSGELFF	TGTGCCAGCACAGGACAGTCCGGGGAGCTGTTTTTT
.	TRBD1	16	TRBJ1-3	TRBV7-9	CASSRGQGTSGNTIYF	TGTGCCAGCAGCAGGGGACAGGGGACCTCTGGAAACACCATATATTTT
few	.	17	TRBJ1-1	TRBV4-3	CASSQVRGTPVNTEAFF	TGCGCCAGCAGCCAAGTGAGGGGAACTCCTGTGAACACTGAAGCTTTCTTT
.	.	14	TRBJ2-5	TRBV5-1	CASAQEHYLETQYF	TGCGCCAGCGCCCAGGAGCACTACCTTGAGACCCAGTACTTC
many	TRBD1	14	TRBJ2-7	TRBV13	CASSYDRVNYEQYF	TGTGCCAGCAGCTACGACAGGGTGAACTACGAGCAGTACTTC
.	.	13	TRBJ2-7	TRBV24-1	CAISESGVYEQYF	TGTGCCATCAGTGAATCAGGGGTGTACGAGCAGTACTTC
many	TRBD2	14	TRBJ2-7	TRBV5-1	CASSLAGGVYEQYF	TGCGCCAGCAGCTTGGCGGGAGGCGTCTACGAGCAGTACTTC
.	TRBD1	14	TRBJ1-5	TRBV20-1	CSDRSGTGGQPQHF	TGCAGTGACCGAAGCGGGACAGGGGGCCAGCCCCAGCATTTT
.	.	13	TRBJ1-4	TRBV6-6	CASSPRTQEKLFF	TGTGCCAGCAGTCCCCGGACACAAGAAAAACTGTTTTTT
.	TRBD2	16	TRBJ2-7	TRBV7-2	CASSPPRGGGAYEQYF	TGTGCCAGCAGCCCGCCGCGGGGCGGGGGGGCCTACGAGCAGTACTTC
many	.	15	TRBJ2-7	TRBV20-1	CSAPPAGRPSYEQYF	TGCAGTGCCCCCCCTGCGGGCAGACCGTCCTACGAGCAGTACTTC